One T cell receptor beta chain is described in this entry. The primer mix had 60 Vbeta and 13 Jbeta primers. The table came from immunoSEQ multiplex PCR; TCRdb's copy has only in-frame clones and leaves some out. The repertoire holds about 74,000 clones, with 72% as singletons. The data stem from a study of cytomegalovirus exposure and HLA in healthy donors. V lost 7 bases to trimming and J lost 7 bases, with 8 bases between them. Germline CDR1 reads SNHLY; CDR2 reads FYNNEI. The CDR3 spans 11 residues. The V and J genes are TRBV2 and TRBJ2-1; no firm D call. Sequenced sample: PBMCs. This TCR derives from a woman aged 40 to 50 in good health and CMV-seropositive. The CDR3 region is CASIERNEQFF. Written as DNA, the CDR3 is TGTGCCAGCATCGAGCGAAATGAGCAGTTCTTC.